Below are 27 T cell receptor beta chains sequenced from a single sample in a study of OX40 agonist ivuxolimab in advanced cancers. The library was built by means of the immunoSEQ multiplex PCR assay. Imported from immuneACCESS, the table was reduced by TCRdb to in-frame sequences with V and J called. These copies leave out some clones; in studies compared against another copy, an unresolved V gene accounts for under half, and the cause of the remainder is not known. The sample profile shows some 43,000 clones; 70% to 90% of them were found once. The ten largest clones represent around 30% of the sample. The source material was CD4+ or CD8+ T cells sorted from blood, sampled in a trial of the OX40 agonist ivuxolimab. These receptor sequences come from an adult with an advanced solid tumor such as melanoma, head and neck, liver or kidney cancer.

The chain has TRBV7-6 and TRBJ2-1; TRBD2 agrees at 12 bases. Unmatched junction bases numbered 6, after V lost 4 bases and J lost 8 bases. CDR3 length: 15 residues. Germline V gene lookup returns CDR1 SGHVS and CDR2 FNYEAQ. As DNA, the CDR3 is TGTGCCAGCAGCTCGACTAGCGGGAGTCGGGATGAGCAGTTCTTC. Translating it yields CASSSTSGSRDEQFF.

V usage is TRBV6-1 and J usage is TRBJ2-1, with TRBD2 matching over 12 bases. Looked up from germline, CDR1 is MNHNS and CDR2 is SASEGT. The CDR3 runs to 15 residues. Trimming cost V 1 base and J 6 bases; bases outside gene matches: 1. For the CDR3, the DNA is TGTGCCAGCAGTGAAGGGACTAGCGGGATCAATGAGCAGTTCTTC. It codes for CASSEGTSGINEQFF.

J is TRBJ2-3 and V is TRBV9; D not certain. Deletions cut 0 bases from V and 6 bases from J, with 14 bases between. CDR3 length: 15 amino acids. The germline V gene has CDR1 SGDLS and CDR2 YYNGEE. CDR3 protein: CASSVGGSPRDTQYF. CDR3 sequence (DNA): TGTGCCAGCAGCGTAGGTGGCAGCCCACGGGATACGCAGTATTTT.

This sequence joins TRBV5-1 and TRBJ2-7; D remains unclear. The V gene's germline CDR1 is SGHRS and CDR2 YFSETQ. The CDR3 is 12 amino acids. Trimming took off 4 bases at V and 3 bases at J, with 8 bases between the two ends. Written as DNA, the CDR3 is TGCGCCAGCAGCCGGCTGGGCTACGAGCAGTACTTC. Amino acid sequence: CASSRLGYEQYF. The whole variable domain, remainder taken from reference TRBV5-1 and TRBJ2-7, is KAGVTQTPRYLIKTRGQQVTLSCSPISGHRSVSWYQQTPGQGLQFLFEYFSETQRNKGNFPGRFSGRQFSNSRSEMNVSTLELGDSALYLCASSRLGYEQYFGPGTRLTVT.

The rearrangement links TRBV4-1 to TRBJ1-2; 8 bases align to TRBD1. CDR3 length: 16 residues. Germline V lookup: CDR1 MGHRA, CDR2 YSYEKL. J was trimmed by 2 bases and V by 6 bases; bases with no gene match: 11. In DNA, the CDR3 is TGCGCCAGCAGACTCGAGAATACAGGGGGGAACTATGGCTACACCTTC. This encodes CASRLENTGGNYGYTF.

The V call is TRBV7-3, the J call TRBJ2-7; D not resolved. Trimming cost V 7 bases and J 3 bases, with 10 bases left between them. Germline lookup yields CDR1 SGHTA and CDR2 FQGTGA. The CDR3 runs 12 residues. The CDR3 nucleotides read TGTGCCAGCAACAATGTGGGCTACGAGCAGTACTTC. Translated, it gives CASNNVGYEQYF.

A note on this clone: In the same sample, other DNA sequences code for this CDR3. The V gene is TRBV20-1, the J gene TRBJ2-5; no clear D. Germline values: CDR1 DFQATT, CDR2 SNEGSKA (reference sequence). The CDR3 spans 11 residues. V was trimmed by 1 base and J by 5 bases, leaving 5 bases between them. This CDR3 reads CSARVGETQYF. CDR3 sequence (DNA): TGCAGTGCTAGAGTGGGGGAGACCCAGTACTTC.

The rearrangement links TRBV6-1 to TRBJ1-1; D is unresolved. The V end lost 1 base, the J end lost 6 bases, and 9 bases lay between the germline ends. The CDR3 runs to 13 residues. Germline-derived CDR1 and CDR2 are MNHNS and SASEGT. The CDR3, as DNA: TGTGCCAGCAGTGAAGATTTCCCGGCTGAAGCTTTCTTT. It encodes CASSEDFPAEAFF.

The chain combines TRBV27 with TRBJ2-2; 12 bases line up with TRBD2. The ends lost 5 bases at V and 6 bases at J; junction bases unmatched: 4. The CDR3 has 15 amino acids. Germline V CDR1 and CDR2: MNHEY, SMNVEV (reference sequence). CDR3 DNA: TGTGCCAGCAGTCGACTAGCGGGAGATCCCGGGGAGCTGTTTTTT. Translating gives CASSRLAGDPGELFF.

This clone showed up just a few times. The chain employs TRBV7-2 and TRBJ2-7; D is possibly TRBD1 (5 bases). Trimming left V 1 base short and J 5 bases short, with 12 bases between. In germline, CDR1 is SGHTA, CDR2 FQGNSA. The CDR3 is 14 amino acids. CDR3 in amino acids: CASSLGVGADEQYF. Written as DNA, the CDR3 is TGTGCCAGCAGCTTAGGAGTAGGGGCGGACGAGCAGTACTTC.

The chain couples TRBV6-5 to TRBJ1-3; maybe TRBD1 (5 bases). This CDR3 is built from 16 residues. Looked up from germline, CDR1 is MNHEY and CDR2 is SVGAGI. Trimming shortened V by 0 bases and J by 2 bases, and 11 bases separated the two germline ends. This CDR3 reads CASSYSPAGAGNTIYF. Here the CDR3 DNA reads TGTGCCAGCAGTTACTCACCTGCGGGGGCTGGAAACACCATATATTTT.

This clone was seen once. The chain is built from TRBV7-9 and TRBJ2-2, with D unclear. V lost 1 base and J lost 5, with 5 bases in between. The CDR3 totals 13 residues. Germline lookup yields CDR1 SEHNR and CDR2 FQNEAQ (reference sequence). CDR3 in DNA: TGTGCCAGCAGCTTAGATGTTACCGGGGAGCTGTTTTTT. It encodes CASSLDVTGELFF.

The chain employs TRBV7-9 and TRBJ2-5, with a possible D match to TRBD2 (7 bases). The CDR3 length is 15 residues. Germline V gives CDR1 SEHNR, CDR2 FQNEAQ (reference sequence). The V and J ends lost 5 bases and 3 bases respectively, with 16 bases between them. The CDR3 sequence: CASSPKGGAEETQYF. CDR3 nucleotide sequence: TGTGCCAGCAGCCCCAAGGGGGGGGCGGAAGAGACCCAGTACTTC.

This chain's CDR3 is CSVIFGETQYF. The CDR3 nucleotides read TGCAGTGTTATCTTCGGGGAGACCCAGTACTTC. The gene calls are TRBV20-1 and TRBJ2-5; D gene unclear. Trimming shortened V by 7 bases and J by 5 bases, and 11 bases separated the two germline ends. Germline CDR1 reads DFQATT; CDR2 reads SNEGSKA (reference sequence). This CDR3 comprises 11 residues.

Only a few counts were recorded for this clone. CDR3 in amino acids: CASRLGIRGGRQFF. CDR3 bases: TGTGCCAGCAGGTTGGGAATTCGAGGGGGCAGGCAGTTCTTC. V is TRBV27 and J is TRBJ2-1, with 7 bases lining up with TRBD1. The CDR3 consists of 14 residues. Looked up from germline, CDR1 is MNHEY and CDR2 is SMNVEV (reference sequence). J lost 12 bases, V lost 6 bases, and 14 bases had no gene match.

The chain links TRBV12-5 to TRBJ2-3; D gene uncertain. V was trimmed by 4 bases and J by 5 bases, leaving 19 bases between them. The CDR3 is 16 residues long. Germline V lookup: CDR1 LGHNT, CDR2 FRNRAP. The CDR3, as DNA: TGTGCTAGTGGTTCGCTAAGTGTCAGCCCAGGAGATACGCAGTATTTT. Amino acid sequence: CASGSLSVSPGDTQYF.

A note on this clone: This same CDR3 is encoded by further DNA sequences in the sample. This sequence joins TRBV6-1 and TRBJ2-1; D uncertain. V gave up 5 bases and J gave up 4 bases, with 0 bases separating them. Germline CDR1 MNHNS, CDR2 SASEGT. The CDR3 sequence is 10 residues long. This CDR3 is CASSYNEQFF. CDR3 DNA sequence: TGTGCCAGCAGTTACAATGAGCAGTTCTTC.

Of note for this clone: Germline and junction disagree at one end, which may indicate a read error. The chain carries TRBV6-1 and TRBJ2-5, with D perhaps being TRBD1 or TRBD2 (5 bases each). TRBJ2-7 explains the end of the DNA better; the J call may be wrong. CDR1 is MNHNS and CDR2 is SASEGT in the germline V gene. The CDR3 covers 14 residues. CDR3 sequence (DNA): TGTGCCAGCACTGAACGAGGGGCGCGTGGCGAGCAGTACTTC. Protein product: CASTERGARGEQYF.

V and J are TRBV6-6 and TRBJ1-4, with 7 bases fitting TRBD1. After removal of 6 bases from V and 7 bases from J, the junction contained 11 bases not matched to a gene. The germline CDR1 and CDR2 sequences are MNHNY and SVGAGI (reference sequence). The CDR3 contains 15 residues. DNA of the CDR3: TGTGCCAGCAGCTCGGAGGGGGCAGGGAGTGAAAAACTGTTTTTT. Its protein product is CASSSEGAGSEKLFF.

V usage is TRBV2 and J usage is TRBJ1-4; TRBD1 agrees at 7 bases. V was pared by 3 bases and J by 10 bases, with 5 bases of the junction left unmatched. The CDR3 has 13 residues. Germline-derived CDR1 and CDR2 are SNHLY and FYNNEI. The CDR3 region is CASSDQGGGKLFF. CDR3 coding DNA: TGTGCCAGCAGTGACCAGGGGGGGGGAAAACTGTTTTTT.

The chain is built from TRBV21-1 and TRBJ2-7; TRBD2 is the table's D call and was not checked against the DNA. TRBV21-1 is recorded as a pseudogene. The length of the CDR3 is 14 residues. The CDR3 bases are TGTGCCAGCAGCAAAGAACTAGCGGGGGTTGAGCAGTACTTC. Protein: CASSKELAGVEQYF.

The chain couples TRBV2 to TRBJ2-1, with 8 bases lining up with TRBD1. Looked up from germline, CDR1 is SNHLY and CDR2 is FYNNEI. This CDR3 is 12 amino acids long. V shed 7 bases and J 8 bases; nucleotides not matched to a gene: 4. The CDR3 is CASTDRVYEQFF. CDR3 sequence (DNA): TGTGCCAGCACGGACAGGGTCTATGAGCAGTTCTTC.

The chain recombines TRBV29-1 with TRBJ1-4, with D maybe TRBD1 (6 bases). The germline CDR1 and CDR2 sequences are SQVTM and ANQGSEA. This CDR3 comprises 12 residues. V lost 6 bases to trimming and J lost 3 bases, with 8 bases between them. CDR3 sequence reads: CSVQGSNEKLFF. As DNA, the CDR3 is TGCAGCGTACAGGGATCTAATGAAAAACTGTTTTTT.

The genes are TRBV6-1 and TRBJ2-1; TRBD1 agrees at 7 bases. Germline V gene sequence: CDR1 MNHNS, CDR2 SASEGT. This CDR3 contains 14 residues. Trimming removed 6 bases from V and 6 bases from J; junction bases left unmatched: 8. For the CDR3, the DNA is TGTGCCAGCAGGGGACAGTTTGAGAGCAATGAGCAGTTCTTC. Its protein product is CASRGQFESNEQFF.

The chain links TRBV25-1 to TRBJ2-7; D not resolved. Germline assignment: CDR1 MGHDK and CDR2 SYGVNS. Trimming cost V 1 base and J 5 bases, with 6 bases left between them. The CDR3 covers 12 residues. In DNA form, the CDR3 reads TGTGCCAGCAGTGAATTAAAGAACGAGCAGTACTTC. It yields the protein CASSELKNEQYF.

V usage is TRBV5-1 and J usage is TRBJ2-5, with 11 bases lining up with TRBD2. The germline V gene has CDR1 SGHRS and CDR2 YFSETQ. The CDR3 covers 17 residues. Trimming removed 0 bases from V and 0 bases from J; junction bases left unmatched: 4. The CDR3 reads CASSLGGTSGDQETQYF. In DNA form, the CDR3 reads TGCGCCAGCAGCTTGGGGGGGACTAGCGGAGACCAAGAGACCCAGTACTTC.

The J gene is TRBJ1-5, the V gene TRBV28; D remains unclear. CDR1 MDHEN and CDR2 SYDVKM come from the germline V gene. The CDR3 covers 12 residues. The germline V and J ends were trimmed by 10 bases and 9 bases, with 16 bases remaining between them. CDR3 bases: TGTGCCACCCAAGAACCTGCGGGGCCCCAGCATTTT. Residues: CATQEPAGPQHF. The whole variable domain, remainder taken from reference TRBV28 and TRBJ1-5, is DVKVTQSSRYLVKRTGEKVFLECVQDMDHENMFWYRQDPGLGLRLIYFSYDVKMKEKGDIPEGYSVSREKKERFSLILESASTNQTSMYLCATQEPAGPQHFGDGTRLSIL.